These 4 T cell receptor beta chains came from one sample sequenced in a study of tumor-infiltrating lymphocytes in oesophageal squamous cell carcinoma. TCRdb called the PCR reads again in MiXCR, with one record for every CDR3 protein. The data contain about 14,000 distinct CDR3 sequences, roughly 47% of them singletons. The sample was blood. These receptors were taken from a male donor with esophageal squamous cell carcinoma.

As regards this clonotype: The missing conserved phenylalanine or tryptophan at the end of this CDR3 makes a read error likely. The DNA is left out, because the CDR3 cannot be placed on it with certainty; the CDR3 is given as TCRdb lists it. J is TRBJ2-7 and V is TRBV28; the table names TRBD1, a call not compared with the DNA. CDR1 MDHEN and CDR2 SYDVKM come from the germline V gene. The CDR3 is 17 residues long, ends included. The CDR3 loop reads CASSPRTGVGYGYTFGS.

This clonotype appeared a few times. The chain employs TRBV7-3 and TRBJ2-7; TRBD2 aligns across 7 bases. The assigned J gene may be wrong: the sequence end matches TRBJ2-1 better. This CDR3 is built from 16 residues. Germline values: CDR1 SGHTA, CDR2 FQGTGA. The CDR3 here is CASSLRGGRNYNEQFF. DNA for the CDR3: TGTGCCAGCAGCTTAAGGGGGGGGAGGAACTACAATGAGCAGTTCTTC.

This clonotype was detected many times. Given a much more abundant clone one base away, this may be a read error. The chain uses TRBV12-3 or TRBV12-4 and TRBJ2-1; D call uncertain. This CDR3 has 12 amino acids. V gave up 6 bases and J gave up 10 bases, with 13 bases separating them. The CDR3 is CASSKGPYEQFF. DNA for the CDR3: TGTGCCAGCAGCAAAGGGCCCTACGAGCAGTTCTTC.

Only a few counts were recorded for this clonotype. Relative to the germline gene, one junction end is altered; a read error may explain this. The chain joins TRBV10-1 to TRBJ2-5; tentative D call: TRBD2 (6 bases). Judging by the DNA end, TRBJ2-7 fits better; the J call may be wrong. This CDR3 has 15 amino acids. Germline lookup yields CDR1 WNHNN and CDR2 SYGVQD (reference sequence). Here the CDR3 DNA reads TGCGCCAACAGTGAGGGGTGGGAGGCCCCCTACGAGCAGTACTTC. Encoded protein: CANSEGWEAPYEQYF.